The sequence of this T cell receptor beta chain was determined in a study of shared clonotypes between healthy human individuals. Study observations and caveats: Sharing across four donors was highest in naive CD4 (around 5%) and lowest in memory CD8 (0.4%). Rarefaction demonstrated incomplete sorted-subset sequencing despite large depth. Clonotype sharing among donors was thought likely to change with sequencing depth.

Researchers ran the assay at a deep level. This table comes from immunoSEQ multiplex PCR, and its TCRdb copy is limited to in-frame clones, with some not included. Altogether around 120,000 clones are present, less than 75% being singletons, with the ten largest covering around 26%. This clone has just a few counts. The target antigen is unknown. This CDR3 has 15 amino acids. Trimming shortened V by 3 bases and J by 1 base, and 11 bases separated the two germline ends. Germline CDR1 MRHNA, CDR2 SNTAGT. The rearrangement joins TRBV6-4 to TRBJ2-3, with D perhaps matching TRBD1 or TRBD2 (6 bases each). This clonotype was sampled from a woman in her 30s in good health. The sequenced sample was memory CD8+ T cells sorted from blood. As to subset: CD45RO+ cells pooled with CCR7-negative TemRA cells. CDR3 in DNA: TGTGCCAGCAGTGAGAGGGGGGAGGGCACAGATACGCAGTATTTT. Translation: CASSERGEGTDTQYF.